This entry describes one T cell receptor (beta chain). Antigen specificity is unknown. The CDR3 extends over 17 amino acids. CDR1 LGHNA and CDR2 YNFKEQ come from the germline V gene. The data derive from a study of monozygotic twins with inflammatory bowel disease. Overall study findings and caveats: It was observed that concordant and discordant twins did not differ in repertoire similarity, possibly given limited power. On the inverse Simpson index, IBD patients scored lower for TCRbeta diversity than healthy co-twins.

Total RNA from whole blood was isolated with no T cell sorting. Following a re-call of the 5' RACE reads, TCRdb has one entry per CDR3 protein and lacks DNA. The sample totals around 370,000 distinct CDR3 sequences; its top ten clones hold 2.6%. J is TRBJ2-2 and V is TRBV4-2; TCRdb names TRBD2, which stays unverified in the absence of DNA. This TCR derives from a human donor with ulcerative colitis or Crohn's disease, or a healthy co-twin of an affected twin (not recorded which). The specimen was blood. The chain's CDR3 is CASSQGTSGGNTGELFF.